This paragraph reports one T cell receptor (beta chain). Its antigen is as yet unknown. Sample-barcoded 5' priming and a J-beta primer mix drove a second PCR of about 7 to 12 cycles. Via MiXCR, TCRdb re-called the 5' RACE reads, giving one row per CDR3 protein. Seen here are about a million distinct CDR3 sequences, 51% observed once, and the top ten hold around 21%. This specimen belongs to a study of blood T cells in healthy people across ages. General study results and limits: Older individuals had lower TCR beta diversity per million T cells (the decline was roughly linear).

This sequence originates from a woman aged 55-70 years in good health. Specimen: blood.

CDR3: CSVVPASSYNEQFF. CDR3 sequence (DNA): TGCAGCGTTGTTCCCGCAAGCTCCTACAATGAGCAGTTCTTC. The V gene is TRBV29-1, the J gene TRBJ2-1; D gene uncertain. This CDR3 comprises 14 residues. In germline, CDR1 is SQVTM, CDR2 ANQGSEA. V was shortened by 4 bases and J by 0 bases, with 10 bases between the two germline ends.